The 14 T cell receptor beta chains in this list originate from one sample, sequenced in a study of blood T cells in healthy people across ages. Primed by a sample-barcoded 5' primer and a J-beta primer mix, a second PCR proceeded for 7 to 11 cycles. Each CDR3 protein is one row after TCRdb ran MiXCR on the 5' RACE reads. The sample includes roughly 830,000 distinct CDR3 sequences, approximately 67% of them seen just once. Sequencing was performed on blood. All receptors come from a man aged 25 to 45 in good health.

This sequence joins TRBV28 and TRBJ2-7; D perhaps matches TRBD1 (6 bases). CDR1 and CDR2 from the germline V gene are MDHEN and SYDVKM. V shed 1 base and J shed 6 bases, with 10 bases lying between them. The CDR3 contains 13 residues. For the CDR3, the DNA is TGTGCCAGCAGTTTATACCCAGGGGCCGAGCAGTACTTC. Its translation: CASSLYPGAEQYF. Based on the CDR3 plus reference TRBV28 and TRBJ2-7, the full variable domain is DVKVTQSSRYLVKRTGEKVFLECVQDMDHENMFWYRQDPGLGLRLIYFSYDVKMKEKGDIPEGYSVSREKKERFSLILESASTNQTSMYLCASSLYPGAEQYFGPGTRLTVT.

The chain couples TRBV5-1 to TRBJ2-4, with D possibly matching TRBD2 (6 bases). The J call is in doubt because the DNA end fits TRBJ2-7 better. Per the germline V gene, CDR1 is SGHRS and CDR2 is YFSETQ. This CDR3 comprises 14 residues. The CDR3 DNA is TGCGCCAGCACGTGGAGGGTTGAGGCCTACGAGCAGTACTTC. This encodes CASTWRVEAYEQYF.

V gene TRBV20-1 combines with J gene TRBJ2-3; tentatively, D is TRBD2 (6 bases). The V gene lost 3 bases and the J gene lost 1 base, with 11 bases spanning the gap. CDR3 length: 14 residues. CDR1 is DFQATT and CDR2 is SNEGSKA in the germline V gene (reference sequence). In DNA form, the CDR3 reads TGCAGTGCTAGGGCTAGCGACGGCACAGATACGCAGTATTTT. Translating gives CSARASDGTDTQYF.

V is TRBV30 and J is TRBJ2-7; D call uncertain. Germline V lookup: CDR1 GTSNPN, CDR2 SVGIG (reference sequence). V was cut by 7 bases and J by 0 bases, with 10 bases left in between. The CDR3 extends over 12 amino acids. CDR3 coding DNA: TGTGCCTTAGCCGACGGCTCCTACGAGCAGTACTTC. It codes for CALADGSYEQYF.

CDR3 region: CASSYSMKPVQETQYF. In DNA form, the CDR3 reads TGTGCCAGCAGTTACTCGATGAAACCAGTTCAAGAGACCCAGTACTTC. The V and J genes are TRBV6-7 and TRBJ2-5; D is undetermined. TRBV6-7 is annotated as an ORF whose role is uncertain. V was clipped by 0 bases and J by 2 bases, with 13 bases between them. The CDR3 loop spans 16 amino acids.

The chain links TRBV7-2 to TRBJ2-7; D is perhaps TRBD1 (6 bases). This CDR3 has 15 amino acids. Deletions cut 6 bases from V and 6 bases from J, with 21 bases between. Germline CDR1 reads SGHTA; CDR2 reads FQGNSA. The CDR3 nucleotides are TGTGCCAGCAGATACGAGGACAGATCTCTAGGCGAGCAGTACTTC. Translated, it gives CASRYEDRSLGEQYF.

CDR3 nucleotides: TGTGCCAGCAGTTACAGGGACAGCAACAATGAGCAGTACTTC. Amino acid sequence: CASSYRDSNNEQYF. The V and J genes are TRBV6-2 or TRBV6-3 and TRBJ2-4; 7 bases are shared with TRBD1. Germline V lookup: CDR1 MNHEY, CDR2 SVGEGT. The CDR3 is made up of 14 amino acids. Unmatched junction bases numbered 11, after V lost 2 bases and J lost 13 bases.

This clonotype was recorded a few times. J is TRBJ2-7 and V is TRBV7-2, with D perhaps assigned TRBD1 or TRBD2 (5 bases each). V was trimmed by 5 bases and J by 7 bases, leaving 15 bases between them. Germline V lookup: CDR1 SGHTA, CDR2 FQGNSA. The CDR3 length is 13 residues. CDR3 region: CASSQGLTGEQYF. CDR3 nucleotide sequence: TGTGCCAGCAGCCAGGGATTGACGGGGGAGCAGTACTTC.

The chain uses TRBV12-3 or TRBV12-4 and TRBJ2-3; D assignment may be TRBD1 or TRBD2 (7 bases each). The CDR3 is 15 amino acids. V was shortened by 3 bases and J by 0 bases, with 10 bases between the two germline ends. DNA for the CDR3: TGTGCCAGCAGTTTCCAGGGGGGGAGCACAGATACGCAGTATTTT. Its translation is CASSFQGGSTDTQYF.

The chain has TRBV6-1 and TRBJ2-7; D may be TRBD1 (5 bases). Trimming took off 6 bases at V and 3 bases at J, with 12 bases between the two ends. The length of the CDR3 is 13 residues. Germline CDR1 MNHNS, CDR2 SASEGT. The CDR3 is CASRASGYYEQYF. The CDR3 nucleotides read TGTGCCAGCAGAGCCTCAGGGTACTACGAGCAGTACTTC.

This clonotype was seen repeatedly, ten times or more. The chain joins TRBV20-1 to TRBJ2-4, with TRBD2 matching 15 bases. CDR1 is DFQATT, CDR2 SNEGSKA, per germline (reference sequence). The CDR3 is 17 residues long. CDR3 residues: CSTKNSGLAGGPDIQYF. CDR3 nucleotides: TGCAGCACCAAGAACTCCGGACTAGCGGGGGGGCCGGACATTCAGTACTTC.

The chain employs TRBV14 and TRBJ2-1, with a possible D match to TRBD2 (7 bases). The CDR3 spans 13 residues. Trimming removed 6 bases from V and 6 bases from J, with 12 bases in between. Per germline, CDR1 SGHDN and CDR2 FVKESK. The CDR3 sequence is CASSAGAINEQFF. In DNA form, the CDR3 reads TGTGCCAGCAGTGCGGGGGCAATCAATGAGCAGTTCTTC.

This clonotype has a single count. The rearrangement uses TRBV27 and TRBJ2-1, with 12 bases that match TRBD2. V was clipped by 6 bases and J by 5 bases; unmatched bases: 11. From germline, CDR1 is MNHEY and CDR2 SMNVEV (reference sequence). The CDR3 totals 17 residues. CDR3 DNA sequence: TGTGCCAGCAGGATAGTGGCTAGCGGGGGGGAAAACAATGAGCAGTTCTTC. Its protein product is CASRIVASGGENNEQFF.

This sequence joins TRBV29-1 and TRBJ1-1; weak D call: TRBD1 (5 bases). Germline V lookup: CDR1 SQVTM, CDR2 ANQGSEA. The CDR3 extends over 13 amino acids. The V end was cut by 7 bases, the J end by 5 bases, with 17 bases between. CDR3 DNA sequence: TGCAGCGGGCAGGGTAGTGGGGGAACTGAAGCTTTCTTT. Encoded protein: CSGQGSGGTEAFF.